Each of the 9 T cell receptor beta chains below was sequenced from the same sample in a study of control samples from healthy donors and cancer patients. This table comes from immunoSEQ multiplex PCR, and its TCRdb copy is limited to in-frame clones, with some not included. Here the sample spans 120,000 to 150,000 clones, roughly nine tenths being singletons. The sample comprised blood. These receptors originate from a woman in her twenties or thirties in good health.

J is TRBJ2-1 and V is TRBV19; a possible D gene is TRBD1 (6 bases). The CDR3 extends over 15 amino acids. Germline lookup yields CDR1 LNHDA and CDR2 SQIVND (reference sequence). V was clipped by 3 bases and J by 8 bases, with 17 bases between them. The DNA for the CDR3 is TGTGCCAGTAGTATTGGGGCAGGGGTGCAGGATGAGCAGTTCTTC. Translating gives CASSIGAGVQDEQFF. Combining the CDR3 with reference TRBV19 and TRBJ2-1 gives the whole variable domain DGGITQSPKYLFRKEGQNVTLSCEQNLNHDAMYWYRQDPGQGLRLIYYSQIVNDFQKGDIAEGYSVSREKKESFPLTVTSAQKNPTAFYLCASSIGAGVQDEQFFGPGTRLTVL.

The rearrangement links TRBV5-1 to TRBJ2-1; TRBD1 might be the D (5 bases). V was shortened by 2 bases and J by 2 bases, with 8 bases between the two germline ends. The length of the CDR3 is 14 residues. CDR1 and CDR2 from the germline V gene are SGHRS and YFSETQ. CDR3 in amino acids: CASSLTRAYNEQFF. The CDR3 DNA reads TGCGCCAGCAGCTTAACCAGGGCCTACAATGAGCAGTTCTTC.

The rearrangement joins TRBV6-5 to TRBJ1-4; maybe TRBD1 (6 bases). Trimming removed 10 bases at V and 7 bases at J, with 19 bases between. Germline V gene sequence: CDR1 MNHEY, CDR2 SVGAGI. The CDR3 runs 14 residues. This CDR3 reads CATRRGAVGEKLFF. The CDR3 DNA follows: TGTGCCACCCGACGGGGGGCGGTGGGTGAAAAACTGTTTTTT.

The chain carries TRBV2 and TRBJ2-3, with a weak D call TRBD2 (5 bases). Germline loops: CDR1 SNHLY, CDR2 FYNNEI. This CDR3 is built from 14 residues. V was pared by 4 bases and J by 0 bases, with 8 bases between. DNA for the CDR3: TGTGCCAGCAGTGGGCGGACTAGCACAGATACGCAGTATTTT. Protein: CASSGRTSTDTQYF.

The chain combines TRBV11-3 with TRBJ2-1; 10 bases fit TRBD2. The V and J ends lost 4 bases and 9 bases, in that order; junction bases with no gene match: 9. The length of the CDR3 is 15 residues. CDR1 is SGHNT, CDR2 YENEEA, per germline. The CDR3 sequence: CASSYLSSGSSEQFF. CDR3 nucleotide sequence: TGTGCCAGCAGCTATCTGTCTAGCGGGAGCTCTGAGCAGTTCTTC.

This clone was detected once. CDR3 coding DNA: TGTGCCAGCAGGAGGGAAGACTATGGCTACACCTTC. Translated, it gives CASRREDYGYTF. V usage is TRBV27 and J usage is TRBJ1-2; D ambiguous. Trimming stripped 6 bases from V and 3 bases from J, with 8 bases between. The CDR3 covers 12 residues. Germline CDR1 and CDR2: MNHEY and SMNVEV (reference sequence).

As concerns this clone: Distinct nucleotide sequences in the sample also encode this CDR3. The chain uses TRBV4-1 and TRBJ2-6; D is undetermined. The germline V gene has CDR1 MGHRA and CDR2 YSYEKL. Deletions cut 0 bases from V and 0 bases from J, with 3 bases between. CDR3 size: 15 residues. The CDR3 protein is CASSQDSSGANVLTF. The CDR3 nucleotides are TGCGCCAGCAGCCAAGACAGCTCTGGGGCCAACGTCCTGACTTTC.

The rearrangement uses TRBV28 and TRBJ1-3; no firm D call. CDR3 length: 15 amino acids. Germline-derived CDR1 and CDR2 are MDHEN and SYDVKM. Between the trimmed V and J ends, which lost 3 bases and 0 bases, there was a span of 9 bases. CDR3 in DNA: TGTGCCAGCAGTTTGATAGACAACTCTGGAAACACCATATATTTT. Its translation: CASSLIDNSGNTIYF.

The chain uses TRBV29-1 and TRBJ2-2; D possibly corresponds to TRBD2 (6 bases). CDR1 and CDR2 from the germline V gene are SQVTM and ANQGSEA. V lost 5 bases and J lost 0, with 10 bases in between. The CDR3 totals 14 residues. CDR3 DNA: TGCAGCGTTCTAGCGAATACGAACACCGGGGAGCTGTTTTTT. Its translation: CSVLANTNTGELFF.